This entry describes one TCR beta chain. At the survey level, the v3.0 immunoSEQ assay was run. Sequencing was performed with immunoSEQ multiplex PCR; in TCRdb, only in-frame clones are kept and a portion is missing. The sample shows some 48,000 clones, around four fifths of them seen only once. Per the germline V gene, CDR1 is SGHVS and CDR2 is FQNEAQ. This CDR3 spans 12 amino acids. V shed 2 bases and J shed 9 bases, with 8 bases lying between them. This specimen belongs to a study of long-term antiretroviral therapy in people with HIV. J is TRBJ2-1 and V is TRBV7-8; D not certain. The source was unsorted PBMCs, collected 0.8 years after starting antiretroviral therapy. The sequence derives from a woman in her late teens or twenties with HIV. The CDR3 here is CASSLSRREQFF. The CDR3 nucleotides read TGTGCCAGCAGCTTATCTCGACGTGAGCAGTTCTTC.